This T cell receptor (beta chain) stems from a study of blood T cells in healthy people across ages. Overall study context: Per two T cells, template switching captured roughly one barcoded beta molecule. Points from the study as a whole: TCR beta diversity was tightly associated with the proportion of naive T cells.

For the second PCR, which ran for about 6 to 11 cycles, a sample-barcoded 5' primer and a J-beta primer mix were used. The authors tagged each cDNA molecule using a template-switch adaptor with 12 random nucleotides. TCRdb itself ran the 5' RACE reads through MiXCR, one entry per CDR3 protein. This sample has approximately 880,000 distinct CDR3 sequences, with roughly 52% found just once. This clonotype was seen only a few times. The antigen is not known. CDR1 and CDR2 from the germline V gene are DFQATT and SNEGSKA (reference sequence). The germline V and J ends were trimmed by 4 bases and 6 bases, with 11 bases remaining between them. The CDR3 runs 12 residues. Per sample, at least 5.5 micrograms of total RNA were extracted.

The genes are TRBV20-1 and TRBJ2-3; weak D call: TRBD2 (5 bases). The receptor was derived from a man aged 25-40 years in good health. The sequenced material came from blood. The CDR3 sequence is CSANPGGDTQYF. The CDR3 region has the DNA TGCAGTGCTAACCCCGGCGGGGATACGCAGTATTTT.